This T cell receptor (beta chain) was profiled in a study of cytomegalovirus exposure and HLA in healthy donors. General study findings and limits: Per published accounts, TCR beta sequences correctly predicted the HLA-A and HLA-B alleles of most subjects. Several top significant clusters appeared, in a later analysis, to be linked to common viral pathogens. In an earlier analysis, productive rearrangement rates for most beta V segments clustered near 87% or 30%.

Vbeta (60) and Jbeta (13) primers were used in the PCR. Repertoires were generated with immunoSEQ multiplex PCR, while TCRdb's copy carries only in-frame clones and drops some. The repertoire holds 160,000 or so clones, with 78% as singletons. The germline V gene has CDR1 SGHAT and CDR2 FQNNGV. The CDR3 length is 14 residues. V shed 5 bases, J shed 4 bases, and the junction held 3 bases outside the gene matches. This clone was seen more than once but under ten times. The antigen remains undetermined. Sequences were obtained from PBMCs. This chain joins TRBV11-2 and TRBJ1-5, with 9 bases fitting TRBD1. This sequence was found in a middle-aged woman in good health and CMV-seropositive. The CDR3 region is CASSQDRGNQPQHF. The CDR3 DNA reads TGTGCCAGCAGCCAGGACAGGGGAAATCAGCCCCAGCATTTT.